Described below is a single TCR beta chain sequence and its context. As yet, its antigen is unknown. The ends were cut back, 11 bases at V and 0 bases at J, with 14 bases in the middle. The CDR3 is made up of 14 amino acids. The authors used Ficoll-Paque density gradient centrifugation to separate PBMCs. The input was around 9 ml of fresh peripheral blood. Amplified material comprised TCR beta CDR3 regions derived from RNA transcripts. Following a first-round RT-PCR that used HTBI primers, a second-round multiplex PCR was carried out. MiXCR, run by TCRdb on the multiplex PCR reads, gives a single entry per CDR3 protein. The sample contains about 390,000 distinct CDR3 sequences, about a sixth of which appear only once. This sample was taken from a study of Graves' ophthalmopathy and Graves' hyperthyroidism. Study-level results: Blood shared most expanded thyroid clonotypes above 0.001 frequency.

The sequenced material came from peripheral blood. The sequence derives from an adult woman with stable Graves' hyperthyroidism. The chain couples TRBV12-3 or TRBV12-4 to TRBJ1-3; D unresolved. The chain's CDR3 is CAGRLSSSGNTIYF. CDR3 in DNA: TGTGCCGGTCGACTCTCCAGCTCTGGAAACACCATATATTTT.